The rows below give T cell receptor beta chains drawn from one sample of a study of T cells after posttransplantation cyclophosphamide. Profiled with immunoSEQ multiplex PCR; TCRdb holds only in-frame clones, not every one. This table has 11,000 or so clones, just over 90% appearing once. This sample comprised PBMCs, obtained after allogeneic stem cell transplant with posttransplant cyclophosphamide. All receptors derive from a female patient in her 30s who received an allogeneic stem cell transplant from an unrelated donor, was CMV-positive, and had no GVHD. T cells may partly derive from the graft donor. Both conserved end residues are part of each CDR3. The order of the fields is clone size, J gene, V gene, D gene, CDR3 DNA, CDR3 protein. The D gene is left open where the match is weak. Some rows mark clone size as missing; the rest say once, few, many or name a class of expanded clone.

clone size: -; J gene: TRBJ2-1; V gene: TRBV5-1; D gene: TRBD1; CDR3 DNA: TGCGCCAGCAGTACCGGGACAGGGGGACCCGGGGAGCAGTTCTTC; CDR3 protein: CASSTGTGGPGEQFF
clone size: -; J gene: TRBJ2-7; V gene: TRBV9; D gene: -; CDR3 DNA: TGTGCCAGCAGCGTAGCCAGGGGACCTACGAAGCAGTACTTC; CDR3 protein: CASSVARGPTKQYF
clone size: -; J gene: TRBJ2-1; V gene: TRBV27; D gene: -; CDR3 DNA: TGTGCCAGCAGTTCCTACAGGGTATTGGGGAAAAATGAGCAGTTCTTC; CDR3 protein: CASSSYRVLGKNEQFF
clone size: -; J gene: TRBJ1-5; V gene: TRBV10-3; D gene: TRBD1; CDR3 DNA: TGTGCCATCAGTGAAGCACAGGGGCCGAATCAGCCCCAGCATTTT; CDR3 protein: CAISEAQGPNQPQHF
clone size: -; J gene: TRBJ2-7; V gene: TRBV5-1; D gene: -; CDR3 DNA: TGCGCCAGCAGCTCCACAGGGAGCCACGAGCAGTACTTC; CDR3 protein: CASSSTGSHEQYF
clone size: -; J gene: TRBJ2-7; V gene: TRBV10-1; D gene: TRBD2; CDR3 DNA: TGCGCCAGCAGTGAAGGGTTTGGCGGGAGCCCCTACGAGCAGTACTTC; CDR3 protein: CASSEGFGGSPYEQYF
clone size: few; J gene: TRBJ1-2; V gene: TRBV5-1; D gene: -; CDR3 DNA: TGCGCCAGCAGCTTATCGGTCCTGGAGGGCTACACCTTC; CDR3 protein: CASSLSVLEGYTF
clone size: -; J gene: TRBJ1-1; V gene: TRBV15; D gene: TRBD1; CDR3 DNA: TGTGCCACCAGCTGGGACAGGGCCATGAACACTGAAGCTTTCTTT; CDR3 protein: CATSWDRAMNTEAFF
clone size: -; J gene: TRBJ1-5; V gene: TRBV28; D gene: -; CDR3 DNA: TGTGCCAGCAAGGGGGGGCAGCAGCCCCAGCATTTT; CDR3 protein: CASKGGQQPQHF
clone size: -; J gene: TRBJ2-1; V gene: TRBV7-3; D gene: -; CDR3 DNA: TGTGCCAGCAGCTTAACGGGGGGGGCCTCGGACAATGAGCAGTTCTTC; CDR3 protein: CASSLTGGASDNEQFF
clone size: once; J gene: TRBJ2-7; V gene: TRBV6-1; D gene: TRBD1; CDR3 DNA: TGTGCCAGCAGTGGCCGCCCACAGGGGGCCCGCGAGCAGTACTTC; CDR3 protein: CASSGRPQGAREQYF
clone size: -; J gene: TRBJ2-7; V gene: TRBV18; D gene: -; CDR3 DNA: TGTGCCAGCTCACCGAGGGTAGCGGCGACCTACGAGCAGTACTTC; CDR3 protein: CASSPRVAATYEQYF
clone size: -; J gene: TRBJ2-5; V gene: TRBV15; D gene: -; CDR3 DNA: TGTGCCACCAGCAAAGACAGATTACCAGAGACCCAGTACTTC; CDR3 protein: CATSKDRLPETQYF
clone size: -; J gene: TRBJ1-1; V gene: TRBV11-2; D gene: -; CDR3 DNA: TGTGCCAGCAGATTGGTGGGAGGACGGTTGAACACTGAAGCTTTCTTT; CDR3 protein: CASRLVGGRLNTEAFF
clone size: -; J gene: TRBJ2-3; V gene: TRBV11-3; D gene: -; CDR3 DNA: TGTGCCAGCAGCTTTCGGCAGGGAAGCACAGATACGCAGTATTTT; CDR3 protein: CASSFRQGSTDTQYF
clone size: -; J gene: TRBJ1-1; V gene: TRBV5-1; D gene: -; CDR3 DNA: TGCGCCAGCTCATACGGACCGGGAGGCCTCACTGAAGCTTTCTTT; CDR3 protein: CASSYGPGGLTEAFF
clone size: -; J gene: TRBJ1-1; V gene: TRBV29-1; D gene: TRBD1; CDR3 DNA: TGCAGCTTGAGGGACAGCCACACTGAAGCTTTCTTT; CDR3 protein: CSLRDSHTEAFF
clone size: -; J gene: TRBJ2-6; V gene: TRBV7-9; D gene: -; CDR3 DNA: TGTGCCAGCAGCCCTAGGACTTTTGGGGCCAACGTCCTGACTTTC; CDR3 protein: CASSPRTFGANVLTF